Included here is one T cell receptor (beta chain) sequence, with context. This specimen belongs to a study of control samples from healthy donors and cancer patients. J gave up 8 bases and V 4 bases, and 7 bases lay outside the gene matches. CDR1 MNHEY and CDR2 SVGEGT come from the germline V gene. The CDR3 has 15 residues. Clones were read by immunoSEQ multiplex PCR, and TCRdb kept only the in-frame ones, dropping some. Here the sample spans 90,000 or so clones, roughly 84% being singletons. The rearrangement joins TRBV6-2 or TRBV6-3 to TRBJ1-6; 8 positions agree with TRBD1. This sequence originates from a man between 65 and 85 years old with lung cancer. The sequenced sample consisted of PBMCs. Here the CDR3 DNA reads TGTGCCAGCAGTTCCAACCCGGGACAGGATTCACCCCTCCACTTT. This translates into CASSSNPGQDSPLHF.